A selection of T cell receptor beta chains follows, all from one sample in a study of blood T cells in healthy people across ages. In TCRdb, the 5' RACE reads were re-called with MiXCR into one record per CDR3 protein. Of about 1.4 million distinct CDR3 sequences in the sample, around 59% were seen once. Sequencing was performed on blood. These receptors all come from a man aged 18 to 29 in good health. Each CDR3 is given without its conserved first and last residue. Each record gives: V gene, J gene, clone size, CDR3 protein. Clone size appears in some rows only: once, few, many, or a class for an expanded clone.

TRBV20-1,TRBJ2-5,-,SARESGEPLPWTQY
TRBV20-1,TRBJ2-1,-,SVQATSGHNEQF
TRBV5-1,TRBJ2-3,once,ASSLSGFRDTQY
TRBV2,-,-,ASSEQSGLHEQY
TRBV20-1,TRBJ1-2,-,SAGPGRLYGYT
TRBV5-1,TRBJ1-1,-,ASSLTTGTFEAF
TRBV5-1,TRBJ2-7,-,ASSLYWHPSSCEQY
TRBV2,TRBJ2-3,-,ASSGDILARFLTLGDTQY
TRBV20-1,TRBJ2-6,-,SASPAEPGANVLT
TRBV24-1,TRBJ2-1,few,ATSDEGGLYNEQF
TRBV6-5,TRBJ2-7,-,ASSSPSGAQEIQY
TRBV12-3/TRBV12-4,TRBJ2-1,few,ASSFSSSSYNEQF
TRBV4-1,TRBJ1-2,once,ASSATRDLWGYT
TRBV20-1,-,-,SAIREMNPYEQY
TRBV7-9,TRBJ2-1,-,ASSLAGSGGNEQF
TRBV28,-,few,ASSFLQGAGEQY
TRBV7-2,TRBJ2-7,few,ASSLKAGPYEQY
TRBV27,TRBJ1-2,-,ASSLKGDRVYGYT
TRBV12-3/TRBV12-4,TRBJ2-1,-,ASSPDRFFNEQF
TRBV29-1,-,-,SVATGGFEQY
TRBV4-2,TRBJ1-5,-,ASSHEVVDQPQH
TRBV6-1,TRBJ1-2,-,ASRGRLDT
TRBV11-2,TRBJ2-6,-,ASSQGEAGANVLT
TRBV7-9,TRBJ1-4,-,ASSSPWGGVNEKLF
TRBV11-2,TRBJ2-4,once,ASRPQGGLNIQY